This TCR beta chain was identified in a study of early T cells in non-severe SARS-CoV-2 infection (dated by TCRdb to 2020 to 2022). Regarding the complete study: Because TCR sequencing was done on bulk RNA from unsorted whole blood, the alpha and beta chains could not be paired.

The CDR3, cysteine through phenylalanine, is 14 amino acids long. Solely the CDR3 DNA is kept, with 42 bases framed from the first base. The germline V end is reduced by 3 bases and the J end by 6 bases; junction bases left unmatched: 7. Study-wide findings and limitations: VDJdb matching was skewed toward anti-spike CD8 responses, so virus-specific expansions were likely underestimated and private and CD4 specificities were missed.

The library relied on 5' RACE. TCRdb records NextSeq 500 as the sequencer. Unique molecular identifiers were attached to individual cDNA molecules in the TCR library protocol so that sequencing error and PCR bias could be corrected. Sequencing covered both TCR alpha and beta chains, and within each sample the abundances of alpha and beta sequences were tightly co-correlated. The study's own analysis went as follows. Decombinator V4 was used to perform V gene, J gene and CDR3 annotation of TCR sequences. TCRs were defined as expanded if a significant change between any two time points was detected under a Poisson model with p below 0.0001. TCR abundances were normalised to the total number of TCRs sequenced per sample and expressed as counts per million. TRAV1-2 paired with TRAJ12, TRAJ20 or TRAJ33 defined MAIT TCRs, while TRAV10 paired with TRAJ18 defined iNKT TCRs. A search of VDJdb, accessed on 1 November 2021, was run for TCRs annotated to CMV, EBV and SARS-CoV-2, with TCRs annotated for multiple antigens excluded. TCRdb reprocessed the public reads (quality trimming at Q25 with fastp, clone calling with MiXCR) and kept in-frame beta chains. Each record represents a unique CDR3 protein, reported with the most common genes and DNA among its rows. The V and J calls come from TCRdb's annotation, not from the publication. The sample profile shows 84,000 or so distinct CDR3 sequences; roughly 12% of them were found once. The top ten constitute approximately 2.5% of the sample.

Set within a cohort of healthcare workers in London, UK, this nested case-control study involved weekly PCR testing of nasopharyngeal swabs along with blood sampling. Healthcare workers were recruited during the week of the UK lockdown, between 23 and 31 March 2020, and followed weekly for up to roughly 15 weeks. A word on this clonotype: Its specific antigen is unknown. No base quality values were provided; no much bigger clone lies one nucleotide off.

Source material: whole blood. The receptor chain draws on TRBV12-3 or TRBV12-4 and TRBJ2-7, with 8 bases aligning to TRBD2. The sequence derives from an adult who was a healthcare worker with PCR-confirmed SARS-CoV-2 infection or an uninfected control (not recorded which). The CDR3 reads as follows: CASSLRGTRSEQYF. The nucleotides are TGTGCCAGCAGTTTGCGAGGGACTAGAAGCGAGCAGTACTTC.